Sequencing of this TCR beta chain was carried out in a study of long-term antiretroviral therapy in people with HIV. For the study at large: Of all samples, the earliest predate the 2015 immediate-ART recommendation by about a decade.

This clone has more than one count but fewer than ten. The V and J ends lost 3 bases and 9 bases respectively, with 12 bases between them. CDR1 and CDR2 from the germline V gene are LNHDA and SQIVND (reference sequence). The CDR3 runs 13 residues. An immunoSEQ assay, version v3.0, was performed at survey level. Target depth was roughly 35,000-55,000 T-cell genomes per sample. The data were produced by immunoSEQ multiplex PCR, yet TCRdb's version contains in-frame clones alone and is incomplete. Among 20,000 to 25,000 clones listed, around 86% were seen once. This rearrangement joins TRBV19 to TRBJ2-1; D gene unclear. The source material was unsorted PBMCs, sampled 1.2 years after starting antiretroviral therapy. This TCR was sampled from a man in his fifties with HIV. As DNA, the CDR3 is TGTGCCAGTAGTATTAACTCAGGCGGTGAGCAGTTCTTC. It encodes CASSINSGGEQFF. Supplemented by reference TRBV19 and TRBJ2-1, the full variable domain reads DGGITQSPKYLFRKEGQNVTLSCEQNLNHDAMYWYRQDPGQGLRLIYYSQIVNDFQKGDIAEGYSVSREKKESFPLTVTSAQKNPTAFYLCASSINSGGEQFFGPGTRLTVL.